This T cell receptor beta chain was captured by sequencing in a study of T cells in Graves' hyperthyroidism and ophthalmopathy (dated by TCRdb to 2018 to 2020). Regarding the complete study: Peripheral blood samples were taken at initial diagnosis, before any treatment was given. To identify TCR V-J signatures that set the groups apart, the researchers used a discovery cohort of 90 to 100 patients, made up of some 41 with Graves' ophthalmopathy and approximately 57 with stable Graves' hyperthyroidism. Whether ophthalmopathy could be predicted prospectively was tested in an independent validation cohort made up of 18 to 20 hyperthyroidism patients plus 17 patients who later progressed to ophthalmopathy. For training and testing, the 100 or so patients in the discovery cohort were randomly divided in a 7:3 ratio. Thyroid tissue and blood T-cell repertoires from about six Graves' hyperthyroidism patients were also compared in the study. After blood sampling, hyperthyroidism patients were treated with methimazole at a starting dose of 30 mg daily, and ophthalmopathy patients were treated with high-dose intravenous methylprednisolone. According to the paper, TCR Vbeta CDR3 sequencing was carried out on over 130 peripheral blood samples, which came from more than 40 ophthalmopathy, roughly 75 hyperthyroidism and roughly 17 progressor patients.

Amplification of TCR beta CDR3 regions was carried out from RNA transcripts. A first-round RT-PCR of the TCR CDR3 used the HTBI primer set with the Qiagen OneStep RT-PCR kit. Libraries were constructed in a second round of multiplex PCR, after which size selection and purification were performed. The libraries were sequenced on an Illumina HiSeq2000 using paired-end 100 bp reads. Turning to the authors' computational methods: Raw data were processed with SOAPnuke, discarding reads with adapters, uncalled bases, mean Phred below 15, or no exact constant-primer or identifier match. COPE v1.2.5 was used to merge high-quality paired reads, and clonotypes were defined as unique nucleotide sequences. MiTCR v1.1 was used to align the clonotypes against IMGT TRBV, TRBD and TRBJ reference segments. The analysis included only V-J combinations with a frequency above 0.0001, which together covered around 99% of the repertoires. A TCS score was defined as the ratio between F50 (clonal expansion) and ExV (chaos), using BLOSUM62-based TCRdist between CDR3 peptides within each V-J. Welch's t-statistics and random forest reduced roughly 500 V-J features to about 13, which were used in a naive Bayes classifier (R e1071). TCRdb reprocessing: public reads trimmed at Q25 with fastp, clones called with MiXCR, in-frame beta chains kept. Records with the same CDR3 protein are collapsed into one entry carrying the most frequent genes and DNA. These V and J calls are TCRdb output, not the study's own analysis. The sample yields some 360,000 distinct CDR3 sequences; approximately 14% were counted once. Roughly 9.6% of the sample is in the top ten clones.

The CDR3 sequence holds 15 residues, the cysteine and phenylalanine included. The entry retains the CDR3 DNA only, 45 bases that are in frame from base 1. The germline V gene specifies MGHRA as CDR1 and YSYEKL as CDR2. Trimming removed 0 bases from V and 4 bases from J, leaving 13 bases between the germline ends. This clonotype has a handful of counts. No cognate antigen has been identified for it. The input lacks base qualities; no much larger clone sits a single base away. Graves' hyperthyroidism was defined as stable when no progression to ophthalmopathy occurred over 18 months of follow-up. Hyperthyroidism patients were newly diagnosed, with disease duration under 2 months, and aged 18 to 65 years. Patients with uncontrolled infections, other autoimmune diseases, pregnancy or lactation were excluded. Diagnoses were based on clinical symptoms, serum thyroxine and TRAb, thyroid ultrasound and orbital computed tomography. Ficoll-Paque density gradient centrifugation was used to isolate PBMCs from 8.5 to 10 ml of fresh peripheral blood. Trizol reagent was used to extract total RNA, and RNA quality was then checked on an Agilent 2100 Bioanalyzer.

Results the study describes overall, beyond this receptor: Most expanded thyroid clonotypes (frequency above 0.001) were also detected in blood, suggesting blood repertoires may reflect thyroid immune responses. No statistical method was used to set the sample size in advance, and investigators knew the group allocation. In validation, the model predicted progression to ophthalmopathy a median of roughly 6.1 months before onset, with over 55% sensitivity and roughly 77% specificity. Ophthalmopathy was separated from stable hyperthyroidism by a 13 V-J signature model, with approximately 85% sensitivity and about 81% specificity obtained in cross-validation and 80%/75% obtained in testing.

In this chain, TRBV4-1 is recombined with TRBJ2-7; a confident D gene designation cannot be given. Material: blood. The sequence derives from a woman aged 60-70 years with Graves' hyperthyroidism. Here the CDR3 is given as CASSQDGLVGYEQYF. In nucleotide form, the sequence is TGCGCCAGCAGCCAAGACGGCCTAGTGGGTTACGAGCAGTACTTC.